The next 9 T cell receptor beta chains were all read from a single sample in a study of blood T cell repertoires in COVID-19. This table comes from immunoSEQ multiplex PCR, and its TCRdb copy is limited to in-frame clones, with some not included. This table has approximately 250,000 clones, more than 75% appearing once. The sequencing sample was made of peripheral blood. These receptors all come from a woman aged 55-70 years with COVID-19, enrolled during active disease.

This sequence joins TRBV18 and TRBJ1-3; D not certain. V lost 3 bases and J lost 0, with 12 bases in between. This CDR3 is built from 16 residues. Germline values: CDR1 KGHSH, CDR2 LQKENI. In DNA form, the CDR3 reads TGTGCCAGCTCACCTCAGACACAGAGCTCTGGAAACACCATATATTTT. This encodes CASSPQTQSSGNTIYF.

The chain combines TRBV19 with TRBJ1-2, with D uncertain. The CDR3 runs 16 residues. V gave up 4 bases and J gave up 0 bases, with 15 bases separating them. The germline gives CDR1 LNHDA, CDR2 SQIVND (reference sequence). CDR3 region: CASSNVRVSTNYGYTF. The CDR3 DNA reads TGTGCCAGTAGTAACGTCCGGGTTTCGACTAACTATGGCTACACCTTC.

The chain uses TRBV30 and TRBJ2-7, with D tentatively TRBD2 (7 bases). Germline CDR1 GTSNPN, CDR2 SVGIG (reference sequence). The CDR3 runs to 14 residues. The V gene lost 2 bases and the J gene lost 4 bases, with 15 bases spanning the gap. The CDR3 nucleotides are TGTGCCTGGAGTCGGGGGCGGGAGCATTACGAGCAGTACTTC. It encodes CAWSRGREHYEQYF.

This chain uses TRBV29-1 with TRBJ1-2, with TRBD1 identical over 7 bases. The length of the CDR3 is 12 residues. The trim removed 6 bases at V and 6 bases at J, leaving 7 bases unmatched. In germline, CDR1 is SQVTM, CDR2 ANQGSEA. In nucleotides, the CDR3 is TGCAGCGTAGGTCGGGACAGAGATGGCTACACCTTC. Encoded protein: CSVGRDRDGYTF.

The chain has TRBV24-1 and TRBJ2-1, with D perhaps TRBD2 (6 bases). This CDR3 has 12 amino acids. The V gene's germline CDR1 is KGHDR and CDR2 SFDVKD. V was cut by 9 bases and J by 4 bases, with 9 bases left in between. CDR3 region: CATESGYNEQFF. The DNA for the CDR3 is TGTGCCACCGAGAGCGGGTACAATGAGCAGTTCTTC.

The chain combines TRBV2 with TRBJ1-5; D uncertain. CDR3 length equals 11 residues. The ends were cut back, 5 bases at V and 11 bases at J, with 10 bases in the middle. CDR1 and CDR2 from the germline V gene are SNHLY and FYNNEI. CDR3 nucleotides: TGTGCCAGCAGTTCCCAGTTTGCCCAGCATTTT. Protein product: CASSSQFAQHF.

The chain employs TRBV19 and TRBJ2-2; a possible D gene is TRBD2 (5 bases). Germline V gene data show CDR1 as LNHDA and CDR2 as SQIVND (reference sequence). The CDR3 has 15 amino acids. Trimming stripped 3 bases from V and 1 base from J, with 9 bases between. The CDR3 sequence: CASSIMGRNTGELFF. CDR3 DNA sequence: TGTGCCAGTAGTATCATGGGGAGGAACACCGGGGAGCTGTTTTTT.

V is TRBV15 and J is TRBJ2-7, with D unclear. Trimming cost V 0 bases and J 3 bases, with 21 bases left between them. Germline CDR1 LNHNV, CDR2 YYDKDF (reference sequence). This CDR3 comprises 18 residues. CDR3 residues: CATSRDLLASQYVYEQYF. Written as DNA, the CDR3 is TGTGCCACCAGCAGAGATCTCTTGGCCTCCCAATACGTCTACGAGCAGTACTTC.

The J gene is TRBJ2-7, the V gene TRBV29-1; D unclear. Germline V gene data show CDR1 as SQVTM and CDR2 as ANQGSEA. V lost 6 bases to trimming and J lost 6 bases, with 15 bases between them. The CDR3 length is 12 residues. CDR3 residues: CSVTPSEFEQYF. DNA of the CDR3: TGCAGCGTGACCCCGTCGGAGTTCGAGCAGTACTTC.